The 9 T cell receptor beta chains given below trace back to one sample, sequenced in a study of T cells in Graves' hyperthyroidism and ophthalmopathy. Amplified TCR beta CDR3 regions derived from RNA transcripts. The TCR CDR3 was amplified in a first-round RT-PCR using the HTBI primer set. TCRdb fed the multiplex PCR reads into MiXCR, producing one record per CDR3 protein. The table has 96,000 or so distinct CDR3 sequences, just over 50% seen once. Sequencing was done on a sample of blood. These receptors were taken from a middle-aged woman with Graves' hyperthyroidism.

The genes are TRBV29-1 and TRBJ2-6, with D unresolved. Germline CDR1 SQVTM, CDR2 ANQGSEA. V gave up 3 bases and J gave up 19 bases, with 10 bases separating them. This CDR3 region has 9 residues. CDR3 amino acids: CSVDSTLTF. The DNA for the CDR3 is TGCAGCGTTGACAGTACCCTCACTTTC. Looking up the rest from reference TRBV29-1 and TRBJ2-6 gives the full variable domain: SAVISQKPSRDICQRGTSLTIQCQVDSQVTMMFWYRQQPGQSLTLIATANQGSEATYESGFVIDKFPISRPNLTFSTLTVSNMSPEDSSIYLCSVDSTLTFGAGSRLTVL.

This rearrangement joins TRBV6-5 to TRBJ2-7; D is perhaps TRBD1 or TRBD2 (5 bases each). V lost 0 bases and J lost 2, with 11 bases in between. Looked up from germline, CDR1 is MNHEY and CDR2 is SVGAGI. This CDR3 is built from 15 residues. CDR3 DNA sequence: TGTGCCAGCAGTTACTCGAGGGACGGAGCCTACGAGCAGTACTTC. Its protein product is CASSYSRDGAYEQYF.

This chain connects TRBV9 to TRBJ1-1; 9 nucleotides line up with TRBD1. Looked up from germline, CDR1 is SGDLS and CDR2 is YYNGEE. This CDR3 is built from 15 residues. With 4 bases clipped from V and 1 base from J, the junction kept 5 bases outside the gene matches. CDR3 protein: CASSLGQGWNTEAFF. The CDR3, as DNA: TGTGCCAGCAGCTTAGGACAGGGGTGGAACACTGAAGCTTTCTTT.

The table lists this clonotype with many counts. The V gene is TRBV5-1, the J gene TRBJ2-7; 10 bases map to TRBD2. V lost 4 bases to trimming and J lost 7 bases; unmatched junction nucleotides: 14. Per germline, CDR1 SGHRS and CDR2 YFSETQ. This CDR3 contains 16 residues. The DNA of the CDR3 is TGCGCCAGCAGCCCGGGAGGCCTAGCGGGAGTGGAAGAGCAGTACTTC. Residues: CASSPGGLAGVEEQYF.

The genes are TRBV3-1 and TRBJ1-2; D is perhaps TRBD1 (5 bases). This CDR3 spans 14 amino acids. Per the germline V gene, CDR1 is LGHDT and CDR2 is YNNKEL (reference sequence). V lost 4 bases and J lost 1, with 10 bases in between. CDR3 bases: TGTGCCAGCAGCCCGGACGGGGGTAACTATGGCTACACCTTC. Protein: CASSPDGGNYGYTF.

This chain joins TRBV12-3 or TRBV12-4 and TRBJ2-5; D perhaps matches TRBD2 (6 bases). V dropped 4 bases and J dropped 0 bases, with 9 bases sitting between them. CDR3 length: 14 residues. This CDR3 reads CASSWSGYQETQYF. CDR3 bases: TGTGCCAGCAGTTGGAGCGGGTACCAAGAGACCCAGTACTTC.

Of note for this clonotype: It may be a read error: a sequence one base away is much more abundant. This chain links TRBV5-1 with TRBJ1-2; a weak D match, TRBD1 (6 bases). CDR3 length equals 15 residues. Looked up from germline, CDR1 is SGHRS and CDR2 is YFSETQ. The CDR3 loop reads CVSSRLPEGGYGYTF. CDR3 nucleotide sequence: TGCGTCAGCAGCCGCTTACCGGAGGGGGGTTATGGCTACACCTTC. Looking up the rest from reference TRBV5-1 and TRBJ1-2 gives the full variable domain: KAGVTQTPRYLIKTRGQQVTLSCSPISGHRSVSWYQQTPGQGLQFLFEYFSETQRNKGNFPGRFSGRQFSNSRSEMNVSTLELGDSALYLCVSSRLPEGGYGYTFGSGTRLTVV.

In its sample, this clonotype was seen a few times. V usage is TRBV7-2 and J usage is TRBJ2-5; the match to TRBD1 covers 10 bases. CDR1 and CDR2 from the germline V gene are SGHTA and FQGNSA. This CDR3 contains 16 residues. V gave up 5 bases and J gave up 9 bases; unmatched junction bases: 15. CDR3 in DNA: TGTGCCAGCAGCACGAGACAGGGGGCTATCAATCAGCCCCAGTACTTC. Translation gives CASSTRQGAINQPQYF.

The rearrangement joins TRBV20-1 to TRBJ1-2; 9 nucleotides align to TRBD1. Germline lookup yields CDR1 DFQATT and CDR2 SNEGSKA (reference sequence). V gave up 1 base and J gave up 8 bases; unmatched junction bases: 5. This CDR3 region has 13 residues. The CDR3 loop reads CSARAGQGWGYTF. The CDR3 coding sequence is TGCAGTGCTAGAGCGGGACAGGGTTGGGGCTACACCTTC.